The present entry profiles one TCR beta chain with its context. MiXCR, applied by TCRdb to the 5' RACE reads, yields one record per CDR3 protein. The table records 270,000 or so distinct CDR3 sequences, about 8.5% of them present only once. The CDR3 runs 17 residues. J gave up 7 bases and V 2 bases, and 14 bases lay outside the gene matches. These data are taken from a study of identical twins. A further study also used this sample, focusing on yellow fever vaccine responses in identical twins.

This clonotype was sampled from a woman younger than 35 in good health. V usage is TRBV12-3 or TRBV12-4 and J usage is TRBJ1-2; 9 bases align to TRBD1. The sample consisted of CD8+ T cells sorted from blood. CDR3 coding DNA: TGTGCCAGCAGTTTACTTATGAGGGGACAGGGTGCCGGTGGCTACACCTTC. Its translation: CASSLLMRGQGAGGYTF.